This TCR beta chain comes out of a study of T cell responses to AZD1222 COVID-19 vaccine (dated by TCRdb to the early 2020s). Background on the whole study: AZD1222 recipients given second doses at about 4 weeks or at about 12 weeks were pooled, since spike-specific TCR depth and breadth were not found to differ between the two schedules. Trial participants were enrolled by age into subgroups of 18-55, 56-69 and 70-plus years, and 148, 28 and 57 TCR-sequenced participants, respectively, were included in these subgroups. A total of about 240 trial participants underwent TCR sequencing, of whom approximately 210 received two doses of AZD1222 and about 26 received two doses of the MenACWY control vaccine. Points the paper makes about the study in general: In the small 56-69-year group, the increase in depth fell short of significance, most likely because of low power. Vaccine-associated CD4 TCRs spanned the whole spike protein, with dominant responses in regions 160-218 and 743-854. Participants were mostly white British and included more females than males, and it was suggested by the authors that clonal diversity may have been underestimated. Because no day 14 peak-response samples were available, the repertoires could be characterized only after the peak T cell response. Spike-specific TCR breadth and depth rose significantly after two AZD1222 doses compared with day 0 and with MenACWY recipients. Reportedly, almost half of the unique spike-specific TCRs recognized epitopes lying outside the regions that are mutated in the B.1.351 and B.1.1.7 variants. Conclusions about previously exposed vaccinees were limited because only a handful of AZD1222 recipients were SARS-CoV-2 seropositive at baseline.

Of note for this clone: It has no known antigen specificity. Qualities for individual bases were not recorded, and no much larger clone is one base off.

The CDR3 regions of human TCRbeta chains were subjected to immunosequencing. In the authors' own workflow: Repertoire TCRs were checked for matches against a reference library of SARS-CoV-2-specific TCRs that had been generated using the MIRA antigen-specificity platform. Breadth meant the fraction of unique TCRs that were SARS-CoV-2-associated, whereas depth meant the fraction of total T cells that were SARS-CoV-2-associated. Using the MIRA data, each spike-specific TCR was mapped to the spike region that the TCR reacts to and placed in a CD4 or CD8 class. Log10-transformed breadth and depth values were compared by one-way ANOVA with Sidak's multiple comparisons tests. As stored in TCRdb, this immuneACCESS dataset retains in-frame rearrangements with V and J assigned. A fraction of the clones does not appear; measured against another copy, unresolved V genes explain less than half of the discrepancy, and the remainder lacks a known reason. Clone size and V and J calls were adopted from that table, with D and trimming inferred from the DNA. The table for this sample lists roughly 180,000 clones; 88% of them were counted only once. Of the sample, 0.4% to 0.5% falls within the top ten clones.

The time point label for this specimen denotes: baseline before first vaccination. The vaccinee samples were drawn from two UK trials, COV001 and COV002, one of which was a single-blind randomized controlled phase 2/3 trial testing AZD1222 (ChAdOx1 nCoV-19) in healthy adults. For TCRbeta chain sequencing, PBMC samples from trial participants were taken at day 0 and at day 28 after the second dose. The germline V gene provides CDR1 MNHEY and CDR2 SVGAGI. At the junction V is shortened by 5 bases and J by 4 bases, with 16 bases in between. The CDR3 measures 15 amino acids from cysteine to phenylalanine. The CDR3 DNA has 45 bases and is translated from base 1.

The V and J segments used are TRBV6-5 and TRBJ2-3; a confident D gene designation cannot be given. The clonotype originates from an adult in good health. This specimen consisted of peripheral blood, obtained on day 0 of AZD1222 vaccination. In nucleotides, the sequence is TGTGCCAGCAGTATCGGAACGGCCCGGGCAGATACGCAGTATTTT. This yields the protein CASSIGTARADTQYF.